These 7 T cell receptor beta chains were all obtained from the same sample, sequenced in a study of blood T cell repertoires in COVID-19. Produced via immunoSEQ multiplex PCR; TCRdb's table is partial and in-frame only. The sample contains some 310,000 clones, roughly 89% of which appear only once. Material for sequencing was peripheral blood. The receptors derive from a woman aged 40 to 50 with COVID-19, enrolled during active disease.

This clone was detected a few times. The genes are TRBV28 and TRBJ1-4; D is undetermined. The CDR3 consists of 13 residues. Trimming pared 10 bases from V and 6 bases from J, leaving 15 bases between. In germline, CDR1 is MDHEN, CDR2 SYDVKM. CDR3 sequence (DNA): TGTGCCACGGCCCAGAGCGGGGATGAAAAACTGTTTTTT. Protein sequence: CATAQSGDEKLFF.

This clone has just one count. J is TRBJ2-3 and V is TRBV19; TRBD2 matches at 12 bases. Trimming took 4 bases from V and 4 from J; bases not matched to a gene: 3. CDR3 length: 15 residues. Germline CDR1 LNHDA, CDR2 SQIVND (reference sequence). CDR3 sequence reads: CASSRLAGVSDTQYF. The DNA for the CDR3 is TGTGCCAGTAGTAGACTAGCGGGAGTATCAGATACGCAGTATTTT.

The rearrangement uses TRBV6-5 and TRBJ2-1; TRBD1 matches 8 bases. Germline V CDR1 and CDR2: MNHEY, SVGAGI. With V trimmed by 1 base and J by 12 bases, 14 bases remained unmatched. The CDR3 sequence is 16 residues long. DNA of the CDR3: TGTGCCAGCAGTTACTGGACAGGGTCGGGGGAAGTGGCGCAGTTCTTC. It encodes CASSYWTGSGEVAQFF.

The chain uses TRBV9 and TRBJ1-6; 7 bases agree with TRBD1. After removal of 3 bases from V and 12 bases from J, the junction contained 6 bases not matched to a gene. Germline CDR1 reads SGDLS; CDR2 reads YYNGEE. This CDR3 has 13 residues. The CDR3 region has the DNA TGTGCCAGCAGCGACTACAGGGGTCTACCCCTCCACTTT. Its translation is CASSDYRGLPLHF.

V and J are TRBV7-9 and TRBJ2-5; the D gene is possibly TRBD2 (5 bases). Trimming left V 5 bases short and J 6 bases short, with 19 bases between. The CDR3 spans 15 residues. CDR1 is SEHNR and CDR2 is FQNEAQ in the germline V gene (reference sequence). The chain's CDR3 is CASSPAPGFGKTQYF. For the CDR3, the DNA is TGTGCCAGCAGCCCAGCCCCGGGGTTCGGAAAGACCCAGTACTTC.

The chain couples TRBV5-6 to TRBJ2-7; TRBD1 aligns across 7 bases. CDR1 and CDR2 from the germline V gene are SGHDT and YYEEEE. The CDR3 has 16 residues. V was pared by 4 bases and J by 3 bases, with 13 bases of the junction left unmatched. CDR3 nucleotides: TGTGCCAGCAGCCCAGACAGGGTCGTCCGGGACTACGAGCAGTACTTC. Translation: CASSPDRVVRDYEQYF.

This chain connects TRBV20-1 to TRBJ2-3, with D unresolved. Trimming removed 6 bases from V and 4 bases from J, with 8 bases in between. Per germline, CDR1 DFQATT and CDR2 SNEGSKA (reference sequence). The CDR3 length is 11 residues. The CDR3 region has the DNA TGCAGTGCCTCAAGCGCAGATACGCAGTATTTT. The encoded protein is CSASSADTQYF.